The 5 T cell receptor beta chains listed next were all sequenced from one sample in a study of CD8 T cells in ankylosing spondylitis. These receptors have no known antigen. TCRdb passed the 5' RACE reads through MiXCR, listing each CDR3 protein once. Of 670,000 or so distinct CDR3 sequences detected, around 20% appear once; the ten largest clones hold 15% to 20%. Study observations and caveats: Apparently characteristic of ankylosing spondylitis blood was a TCR beta motif (fewer than 10 highly homologous variants).

The specimen was blood, either unsorted or a sorted T cell fraction (not recorded which). The receptors originated from a male donor with ankylosing spondylitis.

The chain recombines TRBV2 with TRBJ2-2, with 7 positions matching TRBD1. Trimming cost V 7 bases and J 1 base; bases outside gene matches: 6. Germline V gives CDR1 SNHLY, CDR2 FYNNEI. The CDR3 extends over 15 amino acids. As DNA, the CDR3 is TGTGCCAGCAAACCGACAGGGATGAACACCGGGGAGCTGTTTTTT. It codes for CASKPTGMNTGELFF.

This clonotype was observed a handful of times. CDR3 coding DNA: TGCAGTGCTCCCTCGACAGGGATGGAGCAGCCCCAGCATTTT. Residues: CSAPSTGMEQPQHF. This chain uses TRBV20-1 with TRBJ1-5, with 7 bases lining up with TRBD1. The CDR3 spans 14 residues. Germline V gives CDR1 DFQATT, CDR2 SNEGSKA (reference sequence). J gave up 7 bases and V 5 bases, and 11 bases lay outside the gene matches.

The table lists this clonotype with a few counts. The rearrangement links TRBV5-1 to TRBJ2-5, with D uncertain. V lost 2 bases and J lost 3, with 11 bases in between. The CDR3 is made up of 14 amino acids. In germline, CDR1 is SGHRS, CDR2 YFSETQ. The CDR3 DNA reads TGCGCCAGCAGCTTAGGTAGCATGGAAGAGACCCAGTACTTC. Encoded protein: CASSLGSMEETQYF. The whole variable domain, filled in from reference TRBV5-1 and TRBJ2-5, reads KAGVTQTPRYLIKTRGQQVTLSCSPISGHRSVSWYQQTPGQGLQFLFEYFSETQRNKGNFPGRFSGRQFSNSRSEMNVSTLELGDSALYLCASSLGSMEETQYFGPGTRLLVL.

The chain couples TRBV6-1 to TRBJ1-2; TRBD1 agrees at 8 bases. V shed 5 bases and J 1 base; nucleotides not matched to a gene: 3. Germline V gene data show CDR1 as MNHNS and CDR2 as SASEGT. The CDR3 contains 14 residues. The CDR3 loop is CASSQTGGNYGYTF. DNA of the CDR3: TGTGCCAGCAGTCAAACAGGGGGTAACTATGGCTACACCTTC.

V gene TRBV12-3 or TRBV12-4 combines with J gene TRBJ2-7; D gene uncertain. V dropped 3 bases and J dropped 1 base, with 13 bases sitting between them. The CDR3 consists of 15 residues. The CDR3 here is CASSLPGWPSYEQYF. The DNA for the CDR3 is TGTGCCAGCAGTTTGCCCGGGTGGCCTTCCTACGAGCAGTACTTC.